Described below is a single T cell receptor beta chain sequence and its context. The record originates from a study of blood T cell repertoires in COVID-19. Assay: immunoSEQ multiplex PCR; the TCRdb copy retains only in-frame clones and omits some. The data show a few hundred thousand clones, 80% to 90% seen once. With 4 bases removed from V and 5 bases from J, the gap between germline ends came to 16 bases. Germline CDR1 and CDR2: SGHRS and YFSETQ. The CDR3 sequence is 15 residues long. Recovered Cohort 3 donors showed two negative PCRs, clearance, or symptom resolution. This receptor was taken from a woman in her sixties or seventies who had recovered from COVID-19. This chain links TRBV5-1 with TRBJ2-1; weak D call: TRBD1 (6 bases). The specimen sequenced was PBMCs or T cells enriched from blood (not recorded which). Here the CDR3 DNA reads TGCGCCAGCAGCCTTACAGGGAACTCGGACAATGAGCAGTTCTTC. It codes for CASSLTGNSDNEQFF. Complete variable domain (other parts from reference TRBV5-1 and TRBJ2-1): KAGVTQTPRYLIKTRGQQVTLSCSPISGHRSVSWYQQTPGQGLQFLFEYFSETQRNKGNFPGRFSGRQFSNSRSEMNVSTLELGDSALYLCASSLTGNSDNEQFFGPGTRLTVL.